The rows below give T cell receptor beta chains drawn from one sample of a study of shared clonotypes between healthy human individuals. The method was immunoSEQ multiplex PCR; TCRdb's version includes in-frame clones alone and lacks a portion of them. The sample lists about 820,000 clones, nearly 95% seen once, with under 30% in the top ten. The source material was naive CD8+ T cells sorted from blood. These receptor sequences come from a man under 40 in good health. The CDR3 runs from the conserved cysteine through the conserved F or W. The D gene is left open where the match is weak. The size of a clone is reported for some rows only, either as once, few or many, or as a class for expanded clones.

j_call	d_call	v_call	clone_size	cdr3_length	cdr3_aa	cdr3_nt
TRBJ2-7	TRBD1	TRBV7-9	NA	16	CASSFAQGQDGYEQYF	TGTGCCAGCAGCTTCGCTCAAGGACAGGATGGATACGAGCAGTACTTC
TRBJ2-7	NA	TRBV28	few	11	CASSQGGEQYF	TGTGCCAGCAGTCAGGGGGGCGAGCAGTACTTC
TRBJ2-1	TRBD2	TRBV10-3	NA	18	CAISEPSRASGGNNEQFF	TGTGCCATCAGTGAACCATCGAGGGCTAGCGGAGGCAACAATGAGCAGTTCTTC
TRBJ2-5	NA	TRBV5-8	NA	17	CASVSSGLGWSQETQYF	TGTGCCAGCGTCTCTTCGGGCCTCGGTTGGTCCCAAGAGACCCAGTACTTC
TRBJ1-5	NA	TRBV28	NA	13	CASSLGVDQPQHF	TGTGCCAGCAGTTTAGGAGTGGATCAGCCCCAGCATTTT
TRBJ2-7	NA	TRBV27	NA	14	CASSLDLGSYEQYF	TGTGCCAGCAGTCTAGATTTGGGATCCTACGAGCAGTACTTC
TRBJ2-7	TRBD1	TRBV7-8	NA	17	CASSSPGQGFPRNEQYF	TGTGCCAGCAGCTCACCGGGACAGGGGTTCCCACGTAACGAGCAGTACTTC
TRBJ2-2	TRBD1	TRBV10-3	NA	16	CAISDSGQGRTGELFF	TGTGCCATCAGTGACTCTGGACAGGGAAGAACCGGGGAGCTGTTTTTT
TRBJ2-1	NA	TRBV6-5	once	16	CASSLSGWGSYNEQFF	TGTGCCAGCAGTTTAAGCGGGTGGGGCTCCTACAATGAGCAGTTCTTC
TRBJ2-7	NA	TRBV5-1	NA	12	CASSSEGYEQYF	TGCGCCAGCAGCTCTGAGGGCTACGAGCAGTACTTC
TRBJ2-7	NA	TRBV5-4	NA	13	CASSPSGPYEQYF	TGTGCCAGCAGCCCGAGCGGGCCCTACGAGCAGTACTTC
TRBJ2-7	NA	TRBV7-9	NA	14	CASSALGAFYEQYF	TGTGCCAGCAGCGCCCTGGGAGCCTTCTACGAGCAGTACTTC
TRBJ2-7	TRBD1	TRBV7-8	NA	14	CASSTPGQGHEQYF	TGTGCCAGCAGTACACCGGGACAGGGCCACGAGCAGTACTTC
TRBJ2-7	NA	TRBV30	NA	13	CASAPQGNYEQYF	TGTGCTTCCGCACCCCAGGGGAATTACGAGCAGTACTTC
TRBJ2-1	TRBD1	TRBV30	NA	15	CAWNIGQVSYNEQFF	TGTGCCTGGAATATCGGACAGGTATCCTACAATGAGCAGTTCTTC
TRBJ2-1	NA	TRBV6-5	NA	13	CASSPNRWNEQFF	TGTGCCAGCAGTCCGAACCGGTGGAATGAGCAGTTCTTC
TRBJ2-7	TRBD1	TRBV6-5	NA	15	CASSYGTGETYEQYF	TGTGCCAGCAGTTACGGGACAGGGGAAACCTACGAGCAGTACTTC
TRBJ1-3	NA	TRBV6-1	NA	15	CASSVGTANDITIYF	TGTGCCAGCAGTGTGGGGACGGCAAATGATATCACCATATATTTT
TRBJ2-7	TRBD2	TRBV7-6	NA	16	CASSPPLAGAGYEQYF	TGTGCCAGCAGCCCACCTCTTGCGGGAGCTGGGTACGAGCAGTACTTC
TRBJ2-7	NA	TRBV27	few	12	CASSPPSYEQYF	TGTGCCAGCAGTCCCCCCTCCTACGAGCAGTACTTC
TRBJ1-3	NA	TRBV4-1	NA	15	CASSQDPDSGNTIYF	TGCGCCAGCAGCCAAGACCCAGACTCTGGAAACACCATATATTTT
TRBJ2-5	TRBD2	TRBV11-2	NA	16	CASSLEAGVAEETQYF	TGTGCCAGCAGCTTAGAGGCGGGAGTGGCCGAAGAGACCCAGTACTTC
TRBJ2-1	NA	TRBV20-1	NA	11	CSAGLINEQFF	TGCAGTGCGGGACTTATCAATGAGCAGTTCTTC
TRBJ2-7	NA	TRBV2	NA	13	CATWGGLIDGQYF	TGTGCCACTTGGGGAGGACTGATCGATGGGCAGTACTTC